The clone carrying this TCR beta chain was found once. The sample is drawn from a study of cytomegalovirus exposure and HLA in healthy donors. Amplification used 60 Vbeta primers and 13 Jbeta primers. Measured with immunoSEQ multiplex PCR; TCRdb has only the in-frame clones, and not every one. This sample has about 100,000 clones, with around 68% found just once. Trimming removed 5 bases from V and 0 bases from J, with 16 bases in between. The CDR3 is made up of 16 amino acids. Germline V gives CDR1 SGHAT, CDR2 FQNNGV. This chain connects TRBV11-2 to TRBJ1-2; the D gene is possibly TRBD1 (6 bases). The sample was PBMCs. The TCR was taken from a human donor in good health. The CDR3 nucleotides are TGTGCCAGCAGCCCACTTGGGGGCCAAACTAACTATGGCTACACCTTC. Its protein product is CASSPLGGQTNYGYTF.